This record concerns one TCR beta chain sequence. Antigen specificity is unknown. The germline V gene has CDR1 SGHTA and CDR2 FQGTGA. The CDR3 is 13 residues long. Trimming cost V 5 bases and J 5 bases, with 7 bases left between them. These data are taken from a study of graft-versus-host responses after intestinal transplantation. Study summary: Among the recipients, transplants were multivisceral, liver-intestinal, or isolated intestinal. Among the recipients, all got anti-thymocyte globulin induction and then tacrolimus and steroids for 3 to 4 years.

Study-level results: After transplant, early declines in HvG clones were associated with peak levels of circulating GvH clones. Marrow from the recipient contained GvH clones, some of which had appeared first in ileum or blood.

TCRdb's copy holds only in-frame clones and misses some; the assay was immunoSEQ multiplex PCR. The sample holds about 81,000 clones, 91% seen once. The chain joins TRBV7-3 to TRBJ1-6; no clear D. The origin of this receptor is a human donor who was the organ donor for an intestinal transplant. The specimen was unstimulated CD4+ T cells sorted from spleen or lymph node cells, collected before transplant. The CDR3 loop reads CASSRDNNSPLHF. The CDR3 region has the DNA TGTGCCAGCAGCCGGGATAATAATTCACCCCTCCACTTT.